The next 5 T cell receptor beta chains were all read from a single sample in a study of T cell changes during pregnancy in multiple sclerosis. Produced via immunoSEQ multiplex PCR; TCRdb's table is partial and in-frame only. Found here are about 71,000 clones, around nine tenths of them singletons; the top ten hold approximately 1.1%. The sample in question was peripheral blood, obtained in the third trimester of pregnancy. Receptors originate from a female donor with multiple sclerosis, enrolled in a pregnancy study.

V gene TRBV2 combines with J gene TRBJ2-1; 9 bases are shared with TRBD2. Germline CDR1 and CDR2: SNHLY and FYNNEI. J lost 11 bases, V lost 0 bases, and 14 bases had no gene match. This CDR3 comprises 17 residues. The CDR3 region is CASSEARKDLAGRKQFF. For the CDR3, the DNA is TGTGCCAGCAGTGAAGCGAGAAAGGACCTAGCGGGAAGGAAGCAGTTCTTC. Based on the CDR3 plus reference TRBV2 and TRBJ2-1, the full variable domain is EPEVTQTPSHQVTQMGQEVILRCVPISNHLYFYWYRQILGQKVEFLVSFYNNEISEKSEIFDDQFSVERPDGSNFTLKIRSTKLEDSAMYFCASSEARKDLAGRKQFFGPGTRLTVL.

The chain is built from TRBV5-1 and TRBJ2-5, with D tentatively TRBD2 (5 bases). The CDR3 sequence is 13 residues long. Trimming shortened V by 0 bases and J by 4 bases, and 7 bases separated the two germline ends. Germline-derived CDR1 and CDR2 are SGHRS and YFSETQ. CDR3 sequence: CASSLGSVETQYF. DNA of the CDR3: TGCGCCAGCAGCTTGGGTAGCGTAGAGACCCAGTACTTC.

This chain links TRBV10-3 with TRBJ1-4; no reliable D call. CDR3 length equals 13 residues. V lost 0 bases, J lost 6 bases, and 5 bases lay in between. Germline V lookup: CDR1 ENHRY, CDR2 SYGVKD. The CDR3 region is CAISESFYEKLFF. Written as DNA, the CDR3 is TGTGCCATCAGTGAGTCCTTCTATGAAAAACTGTTTTTT.

This chain uses TRBV9 with TRBJ2-7; D is unresolved. CDR1 SGDLS and CDR2 YYNGEE come from the germline V gene. This CDR3 contains 14 residues. Trimming left V 0 bases short and J 6 bases short, with 13 bases between. CDR3 in DNA: TGTGCCAGCAGCGTAGGAACATCGTTCTCCGAGCAGTACTTC. Translation gives CASSVGTSFSEQYF.

The chain couples TRBV6-5 to TRBJ2-7; 10 nucleotides align to TRBD2. The V and J ends lost 2 bases and 0 bases, in that order; junction bases with no gene match: 4. Germline values: CDR1 MNHEY, CDR2 SVGAGI. The CDR3 extends over 16 amino acids. The DNA of the CDR3 is TGTGCCAGCAGTTACCCAAGGACTAGCGGCTCCTACGAGCAGTACTTC. It encodes CASSYPRTSGSYEQYF.